The 29 T cell receptor beta chains reported below all come from one sample, sequenced in a study of blood T cell repertoires in COVID-19. TCRdb's table, derived via immunoSEQ multiplex PCR, lists solely in-frame clones and lacks some. Altogether approximately 40,000 clones are present, 87% being singletons, with the ten largest covering 20%. Sequencing input: peripheral blood. These receptors were collected from a man in his 60s with acute or convalescent COVID-19.

The chain uses TRBV27 and TRBJ1-2; unclear D gene. The CDR3 consists of 13 residues. Germline CDR1 reads MNHEY; CDR2 reads SMNVEV (reference sequence). Trimming took 8 bases from V and 9 from J, leaving 19 bases between them. The CDR3 loop reads CASASPRSMSYTF. The CDR3 region has the DNA TGTGCCAGCGCAAGCCCCCGGAGTATGAGCTACACCTTC.

The V and J genes are TRBV3-1 (or the pseudogene TRBV3-2) and TRBJ1-1, with TRBD1 as a possible D gene (5 bases). The CDR3 covers 13 residues. The germline CDR1 and CDR2 sequences are LGHDT and YNNKEL (reference sequence). V dropped 3 bases and J dropped 4 bases, with 9 bases sitting between them. The CDR3 sequence: CASSHGQGTEAFF. The DNA of the CDR3 is TGTGCCAGCAGCCACGGGCAGGGCACTGAAGCTTTCTTT.

This chain uses TRBV18 with TRBJ2-5; TRBD1 matches at 7 bases. This CDR3 region has 15 residues. From germline, CDR1 is KGHSH and CDR2 LQKENI. V lost 6 bases, J lost 2 bases, and 9 bases stayed unmatched. The CDR3 region has the DNA TGTGCCAGCTCCGTGACAGGGCCCCCGCAAGAGACCCAGTACTTC. Protein: CASSVTGPPQETQYF.

The chain combines TRBV13 with TRBJ2-4, with 9 bases aligning to TRBD2. Germline assignment: CDR1 PRHDT and CDR2 FYEKMQ (reference sequence). The CDR3 sequence is 19 residues long. The V segment lost 2 bases and the J segment 1 base; nucleotides outside the gene matches: 12. In DNA form, the CDR3 reads TGTGCCAGCAGCTTATTAGCGGGAGTTTTAATGGGGGCCAAAAACATTCAGTACTTC. Protein: CASSLLAGVLMGAKNIQYF. The full variable domain, its missing parts supplied by reference TRBV13 and TRBJ2-4, is AAGVIQSPRHLIKEKRETATLKCYPIPRHDTVYWYQQGPGQDPQFLISFYEKMQSDKGSIPDRFSAQQFSDYHSELNMSSLELGDSALYFCASSLLAGVLMGAKNIQYFGAGTRLSVL.

This chain links TRBV5-4 with TRBJ2-1; 9 nucleotides match TRBD1. The CDR3 covers 16 residues. Germline-derived CDR1 and CDR2 are SGHNT and YYREEE (reference sequence). The trim removed 6 bases at V and 4 bases at J, leaving 11 bases unmatched. The CDR3 spells CASTQEGTGTYNEQFF. The CDR3 nucleotides read TGTGCCAGCACCCAAGAGGGGACAGGGACTTACAATGAGCAGTTCTTC.

This chain links TRBV12-3 or TRBV12-4 with TRBJ2-5; 7 bases align to TRBD2. The CDR3 has 11 residues. V was pared by 5 bases and J by 12 bases, with 6 bases of the junction left unmatched. The CDR3 protein is CASSPSGLKYF. As DNA, the CDR3 is TGTGCCAGCAGTCCCTCGGGACTAAAGTACTTC.

The V call is TRBV11-2, the J call TRBJ1-3; 8 bases are shared with TRBD1. The germline V gene has CDR1 SGHAT and CDR2 FQNNGV. This CDR3 region has 15 residues. The V gene end was trimmed by 5 bases and the J gene end by 5 bases; junction bases not matched to a gene: 8. CDR3 in amino acids: CASSDDRGGRNTIYF. The CDR3, as DNA: TGTGCCAGCAGCGACGACAGGGGCGGGCGAAACACCATATATTTT.

The chain carries TRBV9 and TRBJ2-5; 7 nucleotides line up with TRBD1. V trimming: 3 bases; J trimming: 2 bases; junction bases outside the gene matches: 7. Germline V gene lookup returns CDR1 SGDLS and CDR2 YYNGEE. This CDR3 has 15 residues. This CDR3 is CASSETRGQQETQYF. The DNA of the CDR3 is TGTGCCAGCAGCGAGACCCGGGGACAGCAAGAGACCCAGTACTTC.

J is TRBJ2-1 and V is TRBV9; D gene unclear. CDR1 and CDR2 from the germline V gene are SGDLS and YYNGEE. The CDR3 spans 14 residues. V lost 0 bases to trimming and J lost 3 bases, with 7 bases between them. The DNA of the CDR3 is TGTGCCAGCAGCGTAGATCCCAGCTACAATGAGCAGTTCTTC. Residues: CASSVDPSYNEQFF.

The chain is built from TRBV24-1 and TRBJ1-3, with D possibly being TRBD1 (6 bases). V lost 10 bases and J lost 2, with 11 bases in between. CDR1 KGHDR and CDR2 SFDVKD come from the germline V gene. There are 13 residues in the CDR3. The CDR3 nucleotides read TGTGCCACGTCAGACAGGCCTGGAAACACCATATATTTT. It yields the protein CATSDRPGNTIYF.

The J gene is TRBJ2-4, the V gene TRBV12-3 or TRBV12-4, with 7 bases identical to TRBD1. The CDR3 covers 13 residues. Trimming cost V 6 bases and J 8 bases; bases outside gene matches: 7. CDR3 in amino acids: CASRPDRVDIQYF. The CDR3 DNA reads as TGTGCCAGCAGACCCGACAGGGTGGACATTCAGTACTTC.

This chain links TRBV10-3 with TRBJ2-2; the D gene is possibly TRBD2 (6 bases). The CDR3 totals 15 residues. The V gene's germline CDR1 is ENHRY and CDR2 SYGVKD. Trimming removed 0 bases from V and 5 bases from J, with 10 bases in between. CDR3 sequence (DNA): TGTGCCATCAGTGAGTCAAGGGAGGCTACCGGGGAGCTGTTTTTT. The encoded protein is CAISESREATGELFF.

The rearrangement links TRBV2 to TRBJ1-5; D perhaps matches TRBD1 (6 bases). Trimming left V 7 bases short and J 3 bases short, with 10 bases between. In germline, CDR1 is SNHLY, CDR2 FYNNEI. The length of the CDR3 is 13 residues. The CDR3 loop is CASKRDNNQPQHF. Here the CDR3 DNA reads TGTGCCAGCAAGCGGGACAACAATCAGCCCCAGCATTTT. Variable domain in full (rest from reference TRBV2 and TRBJ1-5): EPEVTQTPSHQVTQMGQEVILRCVPISNHLYFYWYRQILGQKVEFLVSFYNNEISEKSEIFDDQFSVERPDGSNFTLKIRSTKLEDSAMYFCASKRDNNQPQHFGDGTRLSIL.

The chain couples TRBV28 to TRBJ2-2, with D possibly being TRBD2 (6 bases). The length of the CDR3 is 16 residues. In germline, CDR1 is MDHEN, CDR2 SYDVKM. V shed 3 bases and J shed 4 bases, with 15 bases lying between them. The DNA of the CDR3 is TGTGCCAGCAGTTTCAACCCCATGGGGGGCACCGGGGAGCTGTTTTTT. It codes for CASSFNPMGGTGELFF.

This clone counts as medium-sized (0.01 to 0.1%). The chain combines TRBV6-1 with TRBJ2-1, with TRBD2 identical over 9 bases. The CDR3 totals 15 residues. In germline, CDR1 is MNHNS, CDR2 SASEGT. Trimming removed 3 bases from V and 3 bases from J; junction bases left unmatched: 3. CDR3 region: CASSETSGDYNEQFF. The CDR3 DNA reads TGTGCCAGCAGTGAGACTAGCGGTGACTACAATGAGCAGTTCTTC.

This clone was found once. The V call is TRBV7-2, the J call TRBJ1-3; D possibly corresponds to TRBD1 (6 bases). V lost 4 bases to trimming and J lost 0 bases, with 7 bases between them. CDR3 size: 14 residues. Germline V gene data show CDR1 as SGHTA and CDR2 as FQGNSA. This CDR3 is CASSSDSSGNTIYF. Written as DNA, the CDR3 is TGTGCCAGCAGCTCGGACAGCTCTGGAAACACCATATATTTT.

V usage is TRBV7-9 and J usage is TRBJ2-3; possible D gene TRBD1, 5 bases. Germline CDR1 and CDR2: SEHNR and FQNEAQ (reference sequence). The CDR3 consists of 17 residues. Trimming removed 5 bases at V and 0 bases at J, with 18 bases between. CDR3 amino acids: CASSPPNRFSSTDTQYF. In nucleotides, the CDR3 is TGTGCCAGCAGCCCCCCAAACAGGTTCTCTAGCACAGATACGCAGTATTTT. Together with reference TRBV7-9 and TRBJ2-3, the CDR3 gives the full variable domain: DTGVSQNPRHKITKRGQNVTFRCDPISEHNRLYWYRQTLGQGPEFLTYFQNEAQLEKSRLLSDRFSAERPKGSFSTLEIQRTEQGDSAMYLCASSPPNRFSSTDTQYFGPGTRLTVL.

Here the CDR3 DNA reads TGCGCCAGCTCCGTGCAGGGGTCGGGCGGGACTGAAGCTTTCTTT. Protein product: CASSVQGSGGTEAFF. The chain links TRBV5-1 to TRBJ1-1; D perhaps matches TRBD1 (6 bases). Germline lookup yields CDR1 SGHRS and CDR2 YFSETQ. V lost 7 bases and J lost 5, with 21 bases in between. The CDR3 totals 15 residues.

This sequence joins TRBV11-3 and TRBJ2-3; D unresolved. V shed 0 bases and J shed 14 bases, with 15 bases lying between them. Per germline, CDR1 SGHNT and CDR2 YENEEA. The CDR3 is 13 amino acids. The CDR3 coding sequence is TGTGCCAGCAGCTTAGATCCAAACGTGCCCGGGTATTTT. Translation gives CASSLDPNVPGYF.

This clone was detected only a few times. The J gene is TRBJ2-5, the V gene TRBV6-6; 11 bases fit TRBD1. The junction had 9 bases not matched to a gene; V was cut back by 4 bases and J by 5 bases. Germline CDR1 reads MNHNY; CDR2 reads SVGAGI (reference sequence). This CDR3 has 16 amino acids. CDR3 DNA: TGTGCCAGCAGTTCCCGGGACAGGGGGTTGGAGGAGACCCAGTACTTC. The encoded protein is CASSSRDRGLEETQYF.

V gene TRBV27 combines with J gene TRBJ1-6; TRBD1 might be the D (6 bases). Per the germline V gene, CDR1 is MNHEY and CDR2 is SMNVEV (reference sequence). The V end lost 7 bases, the J end lost 4 bases, and 11 bases lay between the germline ends. The CDR3 covers 14 residues. As DNA, the CDR3 is TGTGCCAGCAAAGGGGGGGGATATAATTCACCCCTCCACTTT. Protein sequence: CASKGGGYNSPLHF.

The chain uses TRBV7-8 and TRBJ2-2; 9 bases match TRBD1. Trimming took 5 bases from V and 2 from J; bases not matched to a gene: 3. This CDR3 comprises 15 residues. Per the germline V gene, CDR1 is SGHVS and CDR2 is FQNEAQ. CDR3 nucleotide sequence: TGTGCCAGCAGCCTGGGACAGGGCAACACCGGGGAGCTGTTTTTT. It specifies CASSLGQGNTGELFF. The full variable domain, in which reference TRBV7-8 and TRBJ2-2 provide the parts outside the CDR3, is GAGVSQSPRYKVAKRGQDVALRCDPISGHVSLFWYQQALGQGPEFLTYFQNEAQLDKSGLPSDRFFAERPEGSVSTLKIQRTQQEDSAVYLCASSLGQGNTGELFFGEGSRLTVL.

The V call is TRBV10-1, the J call TRBJ2-5; TRBD2 aligns across 9 bases. With V trimmed by 6 bases and J by 4 bases, 6 bases remained unmatched. Germline CDR1 is WNHNN and CDR2 is SYGVQD (reference sequence). This CDR3 contains 14 residues. The CDR3 nucleotides are TGCGCCAGCAGCTTAGCGGGAGCGGGAGAGACCCAGTACTTC. It yields the protein CASSLAGAGETQYF.

This clone was seen just once. The J gene is TRBJ1-1, the V gene TRBV28; tentatively, D is TRBD1 (6 bases). Germline V lookup: CDR1 MDHEN, CDR2 SYDVKM. With 10 bases removed from V and 4 bases from J, the gap between germline ends came to 13 bases. This CDR3 is built from 12 residues. The CDR3 protein is CATQGIGTEAFF. The CDR3 region has the DNA TGTGCCACCCAGGGGATCGGCACTGAAGCTTTCTTT.

This clone came up once. The chain employs TRBV5-1 and TRBJ2-2; 9 positions match TRBD1. V was pared by 4 bases and J by 5 bases, with 3 bases of the junction left unmatched. This CDR3 is built from 14 residues. Germline V gene sequence: CDR1 SGHRS, CDR2 YFSETQ. CDR3 residues: CASSPGQGTGELFF. The CDR3 bases are TGCGCCAGCAGCCCGGGACAGGGTACCGGGGAGCTGTTTTTT.

This clone is a singleton in its sample. The chain combines TRBV6-2 or TRBV6-3 with TRBJ1-5, with no clear D. This CDR3 contains 19 residues. V was cut by 0 bases and J by 0 bases, with 18 bases left in between. Looked up from germline, CDR1 is MNHEY and CDR2 is SVGEGT. The CDR3 DNA reads TGTGCCAGCAGTTACTCCCCGGACCCGACCGCGGGTAGCAATCAGCCCCAGCATTTT. It yields the protein CASSYSPDPTAGSNQPQHF.

CDR3 coding DNA: TGCGCCAGCAAGGGGCCTAGCGTCACAGATACGCAGTATTTT. Protein: CASKGPSVTDTQYF. The chain carries TRBV5-1 and TRBJ2-3, with D perhaps TRBD2 (6 bases). The V and J ends lost 6 bases and 2 bases respectively, with 13 bases between them. CDR1 and CDR2 from the germline V gene are SGHRS and YFSETQ. This CDR3 is built from 14 residues. The full variable domain, in which reference TRBV5-1 and TRBJ2-3 provide the parts outside the CDR3, is KAGVTQTPRYLIKTRGQQVTLSCSPISGHRSVSWYQQTPGQGLQFLFEYFSETQRNKGNFPGRFSGRQFSNSRSEMNVSTLELGDSALYLCASKGPSVTDTQYFGPGTRLTVL.

The gene calls are TRBV20-1 and TRBJ1-2; TRBD1 matches 8 bases. The germline V gene encodes CDR1 DFQATT and CDR2 SNEGSKA (reference sequence). The ends lost 6 bases at V and 7 bases at J; junction bases unmatched: 10. The CDR3 is 13 amino acids. The DNA of the CDR3 is TGCAGTGCCAGTGGTCAGGGGGCGCGTGGCTACACCTTC. This gives the protein CSASGQGARGYTF.

The V and J genes are TRBV19 and TRBJ2-3; 11 bases line up with TRBD2. V lost 3 bases and J lost 3; bases outside the gene matches: 5. The CDR3 spans 16 residues. Per the germline V gene, CDR1 is LNHDA and CDR2 is SQIVND (reference sequence). In DNA form, the CDR3 reads TGTGCCAGTAGTATCCCACTAGCGGGAGAGACAGATACGCAGTATTTT. As protein: CASSIPLAGETDTQYF.